This TCR beta chain appears in the sequencing data of a study of OX40 agonist ivuxolimab in advanced cancers. Study information: Patients received the agonistic anti-OX40 (CD134) antibody ivuxolimab. Patients got intravenous ivuxolimab at 0.01 to 10 mg/kg every 2 weeks. General study results and limits: It was not determined which antigens were specifically recognized by the peripheral T cells that had undergone clonal expansion. Expanded clones were, on average, more numerous in CD8+ T cells than in CD4+.

This clone was seen a handful of times. No antigen is known for it. Data came from immunoSEQ multiplex PCR; TCRdb stores just in-frame clones and leaves some out. This repertoire shows approximately 60,000 clones, roughly 87% found once; its top ten account for approximately 0.37%. Germline V CDR1 and CDR2: SGHNT, YENEEA. V was clipped by 1 base and J by 5 bases; unmatched bases: 8. The CDR3 is 17 amino acids. The sequence was collected from an adult with an advanced solid tumor such as melanoma, head and neck, liver or kidney cancer. The sample here was CD4+ or CD8+ T cells sorted from blood, taken in a trial of the OX40 agonist ivuxolimab. The rearrangement joins TRBV11-3 to TRBJ2-2; 9 nucleotides match TRBD1. This CDR3 reads CASSLAKDRGGTGELFF. CDR3 in DNA: TGTGCCAGCAGCTTAGCCAAGGACAGGGGTGGGACCGGGGAGCTGTTTTTT.